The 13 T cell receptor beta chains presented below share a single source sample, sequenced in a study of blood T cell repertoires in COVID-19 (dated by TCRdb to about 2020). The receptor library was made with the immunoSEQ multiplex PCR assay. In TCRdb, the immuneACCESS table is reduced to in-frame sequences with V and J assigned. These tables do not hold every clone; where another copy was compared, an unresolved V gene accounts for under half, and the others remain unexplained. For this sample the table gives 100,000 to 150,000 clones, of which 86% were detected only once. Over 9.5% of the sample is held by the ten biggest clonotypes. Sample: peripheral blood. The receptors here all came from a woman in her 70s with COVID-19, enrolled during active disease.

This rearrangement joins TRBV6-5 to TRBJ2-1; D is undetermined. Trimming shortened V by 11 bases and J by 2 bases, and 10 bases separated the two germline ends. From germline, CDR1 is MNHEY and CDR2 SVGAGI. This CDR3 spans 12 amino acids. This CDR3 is CAAGKTYNEQFF. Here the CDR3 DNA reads TGTGCCGCAGGCAAAACCTACAATGAGCAGTTCTTC.

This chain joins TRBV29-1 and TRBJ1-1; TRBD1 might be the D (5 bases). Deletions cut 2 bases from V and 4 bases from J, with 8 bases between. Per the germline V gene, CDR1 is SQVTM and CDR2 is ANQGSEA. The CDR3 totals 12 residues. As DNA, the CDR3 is TGCAGCGTTGAAAAGGGGTCCACTGAAGCTTTCTTT. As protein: CSVEKGSTEAFF.

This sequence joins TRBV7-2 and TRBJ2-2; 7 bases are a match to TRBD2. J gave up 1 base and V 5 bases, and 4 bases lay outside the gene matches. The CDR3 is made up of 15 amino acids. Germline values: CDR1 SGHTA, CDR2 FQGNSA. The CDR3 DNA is TGTGCCAGCAGCAGAGGACTAGTGAACACCGGGGAGCTGTTTTTT. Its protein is CASSRGLVNTGELFF.

Here the CDR3 DNA reads TGTGCCAGTCATCGGTCCATTAGCGGCAATCAGCCCCAGCATTTT. Translation: CASHRSISGNQPQHF. The rearrangement uses TRBV19 and TRBJ1-5; no clear D gene. Germline-derived CDR1 and CDR2 are LNHDA and SQIVND (reference sequence). The CDR3 length is 15 residues. Trimming shortened V by 8 bases and J by 2 bases, and 16 bases separated the two germline ends. Supplemented by reference TRBV19 and TRBJ1-5, the full variable domain reads DGGITQSPKYLFRKEGQNVTLSCEQNLNHDAMYWYRQDPGQGLRLIYYSQIVNDFQKGDIAEGYSVSREKKESFPLTVTSAQKNPTAFYLCASHRSISGNQPQHFGDGTRLSIL.

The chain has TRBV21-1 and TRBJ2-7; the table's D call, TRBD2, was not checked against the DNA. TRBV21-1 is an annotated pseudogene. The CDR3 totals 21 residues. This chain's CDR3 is CASSNWTHQTAGGQGAPEQYF. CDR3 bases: TGTGCCAGCAGCAATTGGACCCATCAAACCGCGGGAGGGCAGGGCGCCCCCGAGCAGTACTTC.

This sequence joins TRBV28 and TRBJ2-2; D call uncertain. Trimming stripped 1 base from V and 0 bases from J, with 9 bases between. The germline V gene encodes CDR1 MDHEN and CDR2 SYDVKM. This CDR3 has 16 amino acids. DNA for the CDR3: TGTGCCAGCAGTTTATCCGGGTTCGCGAACACCGGGGAGCTGTTTTTT. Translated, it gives CASSLSGFANTGELFF. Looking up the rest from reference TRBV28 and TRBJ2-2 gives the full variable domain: DVKVTQSSRYLVKRTGEKVFLECVQDMDHENMFWYRQDPGLGLRLIYFSYDVKMKEKGDIPEGYSVSREKKERFSLILESASTNQTSMYLCASSLSGFANTGELFFGEGSRLTVL.

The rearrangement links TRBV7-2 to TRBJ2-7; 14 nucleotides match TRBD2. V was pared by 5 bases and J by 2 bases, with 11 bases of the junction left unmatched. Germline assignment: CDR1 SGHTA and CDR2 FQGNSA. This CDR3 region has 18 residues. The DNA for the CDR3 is TGTGCCAGCAGCCAAAATGGGACTAGCGGGGGCCTCCCCTACGAGCAGTACTTC. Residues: CASSQNGTSGGLPYEQYF.

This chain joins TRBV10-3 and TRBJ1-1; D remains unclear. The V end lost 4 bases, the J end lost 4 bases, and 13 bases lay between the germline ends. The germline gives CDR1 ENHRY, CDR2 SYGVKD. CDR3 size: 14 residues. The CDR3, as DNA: TGTGCCATCAGTGCGGGAAGGGTGGCCACTGAAGCTTTCTTT. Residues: CAISAGRVATEAFF.

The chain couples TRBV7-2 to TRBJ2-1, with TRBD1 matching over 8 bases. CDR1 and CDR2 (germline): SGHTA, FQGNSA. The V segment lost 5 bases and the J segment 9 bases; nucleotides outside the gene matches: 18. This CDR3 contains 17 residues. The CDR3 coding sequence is TGTGCCAGCAGCCAAATGGCCTTGAGACAGGGGTTCGGTGAGCAGTTCTTC. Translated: CASSQMALRQGFGEQFF.

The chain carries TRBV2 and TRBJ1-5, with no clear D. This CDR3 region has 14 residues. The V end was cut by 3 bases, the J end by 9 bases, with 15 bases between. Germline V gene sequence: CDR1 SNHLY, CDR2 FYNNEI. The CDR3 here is CASSEGRETRPQHF. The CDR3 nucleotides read TGTGCCAGCAGTGAGGGTAGGGAGACCCGGCCCCAGCATTTT.

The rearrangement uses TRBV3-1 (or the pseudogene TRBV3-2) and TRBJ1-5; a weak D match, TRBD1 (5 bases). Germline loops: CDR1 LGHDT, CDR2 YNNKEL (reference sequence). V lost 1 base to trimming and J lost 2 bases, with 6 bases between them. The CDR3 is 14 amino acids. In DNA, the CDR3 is TGTGCCAGCAGCCAAGGGGGCGGCAATCAGCCCCAGCATTTT. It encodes CASSQGGGNQPQHF.

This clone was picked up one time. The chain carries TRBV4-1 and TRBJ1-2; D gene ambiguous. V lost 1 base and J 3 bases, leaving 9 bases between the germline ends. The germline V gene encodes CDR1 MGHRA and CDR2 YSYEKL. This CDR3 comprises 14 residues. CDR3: CASSQVEGDYGYTF. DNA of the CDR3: TGCGCCAGCAGCCAAGTCGAGGGTGACTATGGCTACACCTTC.

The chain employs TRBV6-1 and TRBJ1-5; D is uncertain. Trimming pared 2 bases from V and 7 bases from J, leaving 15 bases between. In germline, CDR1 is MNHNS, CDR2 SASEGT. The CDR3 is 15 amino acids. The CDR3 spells CASSEPWSGEQPQHF. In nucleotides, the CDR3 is TGTGCCAGCAGTGAACCCTGGTCCGGGGAGCAGCCCCAGCATTTT.